Listed here are 8 T cell receptor beta chains from one sample, sequenced in a study of regulatory T cells in long-lasting Graves disease. Time point in this sample: persistent/refractory GD, antithyroid drugs over 5 years with positive TRAb. PBMCs were the source of the RNA used for TCR sequencing. Arm-PCR with iRepertoire HTBI primers amplified the CDR3 regions for these TCR beta libraries. TCRdb processed the multiplex PCR reads anew with MiXCR; each CDR3 protein has one entry. The sample lists hundreds of thousands of distinct CDR3 sequences, approximately 29% occurring once. The starting material was peripheral blood mononuclear cells (PBMCs), obtained when the disease was refractory, from a patient treated with antithyroid drugs. These receptors originate from a female donor with Graves disease.

This clonotype was found a few times. A much larger clone lies a single base off, so this may be a read error. The chain's CDR3 is CASSFAANTEAFF. For the CDR3, the DNA is TGTGCCAGCAGTTTTGCGGCGAACACTGAAGCTTTCTTT. The V call is TRBV12-3 or TRBV12-4, the J call TRBJ1-1; D not resolved. This CDR3 region has 13 residues. V lost 3 bases, J lost 1 base, and 6 bases lay in between.

This clonotype appeared many times. The rearrangement links TRBV30 to TRBJ1-1; D not certain. Between the trimmed V and J ends, which lost 0 bases and 5 bases, there was a span of 10 bases. Germline loops: CDR1 GTSNPN, CDR2 SVGIG (reference sequence). The CDR3 runs to 13 residues. CDR3 sequence (DNA): TGTGCCTGGAGTGTATTAAGAGGGACTGAAGCTTTCTTT. Encoded protein: CAWSVLRGTEAFF. The variable domain in full, with the rest retrieved from reference TRBV30 and TRBJ1-1, is SQTIHQWPATLVQPVGSPLSLECTVEGTSNPNLYWYRQAAGRGLQLLFYSVGIGQISSEVPQNLSASRPQDRQFILSSKKLLLSDSGFYLCAWSVLRGTEAFFGQGTRLTVV.

The chain is built from TRBV5-1 and TRBJ1-3; D unresolved. The ends were cut back, 4 bases at V and 2 bases at J, with 13 bases in the middle. Per germline, CDR1 SGHRS and CDR2 YFSETQ. This CDR3 contains 15 residues. DNA of the CDR3: TGCGCCAGCAGCGAGAGGGCGCTGACTGGAAACACCATATATTTT. Protein product: CASSERALTGNTIYF. Full variable domain (outside the CDR3, taken from reference TRBV5-1 and TRBJ1-3): KAGVTQTPRYLIKTRGQQVTLSCSPISGHRSVSWYQQTPGQGLQFLFEYFSETQRNKGNFPGRFSGRQFSNSRSEMNVSTLELGDSALYLCASSERALTGNTIYFGEGSWLTVV.

The table lists this clonotype with a few counts. The rearrangement uses TRBV29-1 and TRBJ1-5; 7 nucleotides align to TRBD1. This CDR3 has 13 amino acids. V was clipped by 1 base and J by 5 bases; unmatched bases: 2. Germline values: CDR1 SQVTM, CDR2 ANQGSEA. CDR3 sequence reads: CSVEGGGDQPQHF. CDR3 DNA sequence: TGCAGCGTTGAAGGAGGGGGCGATCAGCCCCAGCATTTT.

This clonotype was seen a handful of times. V gene TRBV29-1 combines with J gene TRBJ1-2; D is undetermined. This CDR3 spans 10 amino acids. Germline values: CDR1 SQVTM, CDR2 ANQGSEA. V lost 3 bases and J 7 bases, leaving 6 bases between the germline ends. The CDR3 DNA sequence: TGCAGCGTTGACAACCGTGGCTACACCTTC. Protein: CSVDNRGYTF.

The genes are TRBV20-1 and TRBJ2-7, with D uncertain. The V and J ends lost 1 base and 0 bases respectively, with 7 bases between them. Per the germline V gene, CDR1 is DFQATT and CDR2 is SNEGSKA (reference sequence). The CDR3 is 13 residues long. DNA of the CDR3: TGCAGTGCTAGAGTCGACCCCTCCTACGAGCAGTACTTC. It specifies CSARVDPSYEQYF.

The genes are TRBV6-1 and TRBJ1-1; D is ambiguous. Germline values: CDR1 MNHNS, CDR2 SASEGT. V was shortened by 6 bases and J by 5 bases, with 10 bases between the two germline ends. This CDR3 is built from 12 residues. In DNA form, the CDR3 reads TGTGCCAGCAGGGAACAACGGACTGAAGCTTTCTTT. Encoded protein: CASREQRTEAFF.

This clonotype showed up many times. J is TRBJ1-6 and V is TRBV27, with D uncertain. From germline, CDR1 is MNHEY and CDR2 SMNVEV (reference sequence). With 3 bases removed from V and 6 bases from J, the gap between germline ends came to 15 bases. The length of the CDR3 is 16 residues. The CDR3, as DNA: TGTGCCAGCAGTTTCTCCTCGATCCGTGTTAATTCACCCCTCCACTTT. This gives the protein CASSFSSIRVNSPLHF.